Presented here are 25 T cell receptor beta chains from one specimen sequenced in a study of T-cell reconstitution after alpha-beta-depleted transplantation in children. Unique molecular identifiers tagged the TCRbeta library. TCRdb fed the PCR reads into MiXCR, producing one record per CDR3 protein. The table shows roughly 220,000 distinct CDR3 sequences, with roughly 8.3% occurring only once. Sequences were derived from PBMCs, mostly from graft donor cells, sampled 360 days after TCRalphabeta/CD19-depleted stem cell transplant. The receptors come from a male patient aged 2 to 10 who had a stem cell transplant for acute myeloid leukemia, so the T cells may come from the graft donor.

The chain links TRBV20-1 to TRBJ2-5; 10 bases fit TRBD1. Germline lookup yields CDR1 DFQATT and CDR2 SNEGSKA (reference sequence). J gave up 2 bases and V 6 bases, and 15 bases lay outside the gene matches. The CDR3 runs 17 residues. The CDR3 loop reads CSADPGQGRHLQETQYF. The CDR3 DNA reads as TGCAGTGCAGACCCGGGACAGGGGCGACATTTACAAGAGACCCAGTACTTC.

This clonotype was detected ten times or more. The CDR3 protein is CASSQSDREKLFF. CDR3 sequence (DNA): TGCGCCAGCAGCCAAAGCGACAGAGAAAAACTGTTTTTT. The chain employs TRBV4-1 and TRBJ1-4, with D possibly matching TRBD1 (5 bases). Germline assignment: CDR1 MGHRA and CDR2 YSYEKL. Trimming left V 2 bases short and J 8 bases short, with 9 bases between. The CDR3 extends over 13 amino acids.

In its sample, this clonotype was seen many times. The chain uses TRBV12-3 or TRBV12-4 and TRBJ1-5, with a weak D call TRBD1 (5 bases). The V gene lost 2 bases and the J gene lost 1 base, with 9 bases spanning the gap. CDR3 length equals 15 residues. The CDR3 loop reads CASSLLGRSNQPQHF. CDR3 in DNA: TGTGCCAGCAGTTTACTGGGACGCAGCAATCAGCCCCAGCATTTT.

This clonotype was found a few times. V and J are TRBV21-1 and TRBJ2-2; the tabulated D call, TRBD1, remains unverified against the DNA. TRBV21-1 represents a pseudogene. The CDR3 runs 16 residues. The CDR3 loop is CASSSHRDRVNGELFF. CDR3 coding DNA: TGTGCCAGCAGCAGTCACCGGGACAGGGTAAACGGGGAGCTGTTTTTT.

V usage is TRBV20-1 and J usage is TRBJ2-2; D is uncertain. There are 13 residues in the CDR3. Germline V CDR1 and CDR2: DFQATT, SNEGSKA (reference sequence). V was shortened by 7 bases and J by 1 base, with 10 bases between the two germline ends. The CDR3 DNA is TGCAGTGTAGCCTACTGGAACACCGGGGAGCTGTTTTTT. Residues: CSVAYWNTGELFF.

This clonotype was counted ten times or more. The rearrangement uses TRBV7-9 and TRBJ2-7, with D tentatively TRBD2 (5 bases). The CDR3 contains 13 residues. Germline CDR1 reads SEHNR; CDR2 reads FQNEAQ (reference sequence). Trimming stripped 1 base from V and 6 bases from J, with 10 bases between. The DNA for the CDR3 is TGTGCCAGCAGCTTAGAAACTAGACCCGAGCAGTACTTC. It yields the protein CASSLETRPEQYF.

The chain links TRBV18 to TRBJ2-2; unclear D gene. V gave up 3 bases and J gave up 5 bases, with 10 bases separating them. The germline gives CDR1 KGHSH, CDR2 LQKENI. This CDR3 is 14 amino acids long. The CDR3 sequence: CASSPLTRTGELFF. CDR3 nucleotides: TGTGCCAGCTCACCCCTAACCAGGACCGGGGAGCTGTTTTTT.

This clonotype was counted at least ten times. The J gene is TRBJ2-1, the V gene TRBV4-3; the D is unclear. Trimming left V 2 bases short and J 7 bases short, with 12 bases between. Germline CDR1 LGHNA, CDR2 YSLEER. This CDR3 contains 14 residues. The CDR3 DNA is TGCGCCAGCAGCCAAACCCCGACCCGGAATGAGCAGTTCTTC. This codes for CASSQTPTRNEQFF.

This clonotype was counted only a few times. This chain links TRBV15 with TRBJ2-2; TRBD1 might be the D (6 bases). V lost 2 bases, J lost 6 bases, and 13 bases lay in between. The length of the CDR3 is 15 residues. Looked up from germline, CDR1 is LNHNV and CDR2 is YYDKDF (reference sequence). CDR3: CATSRKSGAPGELFF. CDR3 nucleotides: TGTGCCACCAGCAGAAAATCAGGGGCTCCCGGGGAGCTGTTTTTT.

This clonotype was recorded a few times. The chain combines TRBV2 with TRBJ2-3; D remains unclear. Germline values: CDR1 SNHLY, CDR2 FYNNEI. The CDR3 extends over 13 amino acids. Trimming left V 8 bases short and J 1 base short, with 10 bases between. The CDR3 nucleotides read TGTGCCAGCTGTATAGGCGGCACAGATACGCAGTATTTT. It translates to CASCIGGTDTQYF.

Turning to this clonotype: Possible read error: a much larger clone is one base away. The CDR3 end shows no conserved phenylalanine or tryptophan, and so a read error is likely. The DNA is omitted, as the CDR3 cannot be located on it reliably, and the CDR3 follows TCRdb's listing. This rearrangement joins TRBV21-1 to TRBJ2-5; the table names TRBD1, a call not compared with the DNA. TRBV21-1 is a listed pseudogene. The CDR3 numbers 14 amino acids, ends counted. The CDR3: CASFLRDSQETQYL.

This clonotype turned up a few times. The rearrangement joins TRBV6-1 to TRBJ2-2; D not certain. The germline V and J ends were trimmed by 5 bases and 3 bases, with 16 bases remaining between them. CDR1 and CDR2 from the germline V gene are MNHNS and SASEGT. The CDR3 extends over 16 amino acids. The CDR3 is CASSRLMGQDTGELFF. CDR3 nucleotides: TGTGCCAGCAGTCGCCTGATGGGCCAGGACACCGGGGAGCTGTTTTTT.

As to this clonotype: A much bigger clone sits one base away, suggesting this may be a read error. The chain recombines TRBV12-3 or TRBV12-4 with TRBJ2-3; D not resolved. Trimming removed 1 base at V and 3 bases at J, with 11 bases between. The CDR3 contains 15 residues. The CDR3 DNA reads TGTGCCAGCAGTTTAGGGGCTAGAAGAACAGATACGCAGTATTTT. Translated, it gives CASSLGARRTDTQYF.

This clonotype appeared a few times. The chain joins TRBV11-2 to TRBJ1-3, with D perhaps matching TRBD1 (5 bases). Germline lookup yields CDR1 SGHAT and CDR2 FQNNGV. The CDR3 totals 15 residues. V was pared by 6 bases and J by 2 bases, with 14 bases between. For the CDR3, the DNA is TGTGCCAGCAGGCACCGGATGGGGCCTGGAAACACCATATATTTT. Amino acids: CASRHRMGPGNTIYF.

Concerning this clonotype: The junction shows a germline mismatch at one end, possibly a read error. The CDR3, as DNA: TGTGCCAGCAGTTTAGCGGACAGGGCTAACACTGAAGCTTTGTTT. Protein sequence: CASSLADRANTEALF. The chain recombines TRBV12-3 or TRBV12-4 with TRBJ1-1; 8 bases are shared with TRBD1. The CDR3 length is 15 residues.

The CDR3 bases are TGTGCCATCCAGGGGGGAGGCGACACTGAAGCTTTCTTT. This translates into CAIQGGGDTEAFF. V usage is TRBV10-3 and J usage is TRBJ1-1, with 7 nucleotides matching TRBD1. V lost 8 bases to trimming and J lost 3 bases; unmatched junction nucleotides: 6. The CDR3 spans 13 residues. Germline V lookup: CDR1 ENHRY, CDR2 SYGVKD.

This clonotype has ten or more counts. The genes are TRBV12-3 or TRBV12-4 and TRBJ2-7, with D possibly TRBD2 on 6 matching bases. V was trimmed by 3 bases and J by 6 bases, leaving 15 bases between them. This CDR3 region has 14 residues. For the CDR3, the DNA is TGTGCCAGCAGTTTTGGGGGGTCCTCCCTCGAGCAGTACTTC. This gives the protein CASSFGGSSLEQYF.

This clonotype was picked up many times. This chain links TRBV12-3 or TRBV12-4 with TRBJ1-2; D is uncertain. The CDR3 runs to 13 residues. V was pared by 5 bases and J by 2 bases, with 9 bases between. In DNA, the CDR3 is TGTGCCAGCAGTCAGACGGACAACTATGGCTACACCTTC. Protein sequence: CASSQTDNYGYTF.

This clonotype was observed at least ten times. The chain uses TRBV20-1 and TRBJ2-7, with D possibly matching TRBD2 (5 bases). This CDR3 region has 13 residues. Between the trimmed V and J ends, which lost 3 bases and 6 bases, there was a span of 15 bases. Germline V gene lookup returns CDR1 DFQATT and CDR2 SNEGSKA (reference sequence). CDR3 in DNA: TGCAGTGCTAGTTCGGCGGGTTTGTCCGAGCAGTACTTC. Residues: CSASSAGLSEQYF.

In this sample, this clonotype turned up many times. This chain joins TRBV28 and TRBJ2-5; 7 bases line up with TRBD2. In germline, CDR1 is MDHEN, CDR2 SYDVKM. The ends lost 3 bases at V and 5 bases at J; junction bases unmatched: 15. This CDR3 has 17 residues. DNA of the CDR3: TGTGCCAGCAGTTTTATTGGCGGGAGTCTAAGGCAGGAGACCCAGTACTTC. It specifies CASSFIGGSLRQETQYF.

The V gene is TRBV29-1, the J gene TRBJ1-1, with D possibly TRBD1 on 6 matching bases. The germline V gene encodes CDR1 SQVTM and CDR2 ANQGSEA. The CDR3 loop spans 14 amino acids. Trimming pared 3 bases from V and 1 base from J, leaving 12 bases between. CDR3 DNA sequence: TGCAGCGTTGATTGGAGACAGGCGAACACTGAAGCTTTCTTT. Protein product: CSVDWRQANTEAFF.

This clonotype was detected many times. CDR3 in amino acids: CASRPRDTYEQYF. The CDR3 coding sequence is TGTGCCAGCAGGCCGCGGGACACCTACGAGCAGTACTTC. The J gene is TRBJ2-7, the V gene TRBV6-1; either TRBD1 or TRBD2 may supply D (6 bases each). The CDR3 totals 13 residues. Germline values: CDR1 MNHNS, CDR2 SASEGT. Trimming removed 6 bases from V and 2 bases from J, with 11 bases in between.

The J gene is TRBJ2-1, the V gene TRBV5-4, with 7 positions matching TRBD1. The CDR3 is 15 amino acids. V dropped 0 bases and J dropped 7; count of bases not matched to a gene: 7. Germline loops: CDR1 SGHNT, CDR2 YYREEE (reference sequence). CDR3 DNA sequence: TGTGCCAGCAGCTTGGCACAGGGGTTTAGGAATGAGCAGTTCTTC. It specifies CASSLAQGFRNEQFF. The variable domain in full, with the rest retrieved from reference TRBV5-4 and TRBJ2-1, is ETGVTQSPTHLIKTRGQQVTLRCSSQSGHNTVSWYQQALGQGPQFIFQYYREEENGRGNFPPRFSGLQFPNYSSELNVNALELDDSALYLCASSLAQGFRNEQFFGPGTRLTVL.

A few counts support this clonotype. The chain links TRBV5-1 to TRBJ2-7; D remains unclear. V gave up 0 bases and J gave up 5 bases, with 9 bases separating them. This CDR3 is built from 13 residues. Germline V gene lookup returns CDR1 SGHRS and CDR2 YFSETQ. CDR3 sequence: CASSLEKADEQYF. CDR3 nucleotides: TGCGCCAGCAGCTTGGAGAAGGCCGACGAGCAGTACTTC.

This clonotype was found many times. The gene calls are TRBV6-5 and TRBJ2-3; 13 nucleotides agree with TRBD2. V lost 4 bases to trimming and J lost 3 bases; unmatched junction nucleotides: 4. Germline V gives CDR1 MNHEY, CDR2 SVGAGI. CDR3 length equals 16 residues. CDR3 sequence reads: CASSSGGLAGTDTQYF. CDR3 in DNA: TGTGCCAGCAGTTCGGGGGGACTAGCGGGAACAGATACGCAGTATTTT.